The 17 T cell receptor beta chains presented below share a single source sample, sequenced in a study of CXCR3-negative and CXCR3-positive naive CD8 T cells. Libraries of TRB cDNA were made by 5' RACE and carried UMIs. For each CDR3 protein, TCRdb gives one entry from its re-call of the 5' RACE reads, without DNA. The sample table sets out about 80,000 distinct CDR3 sequences. What was sequenced was naive CXCR3- CD8+ T cells from blood. Subset specified: CD45RO-CCR7+CD27+CD95- naive CD8+ T cells lacking CXCR3 (TNR3-). The origin of the receptors is a human donor in good health. Some clones in this sample may be carry-over from other donors' samples.

This chain links TRBV5-1 with TRBJ1-5. Germline CDR1 SGHRS, CDR2 YFSETQ. This CDR3 has 16 residues. The CDR3 reads CASSESSYNSNQPQHF. The full variable domain, with the rest looked up from reference TRBV5-1 and TRBJ1-5, is KAGVTQTPRYLIKTRGQQVTLSCSPISGHRSVSWYQQTPGQGLQFLFEYFSETQRNKGNFPGRFSGRQFSNSRSEMNVSTLELGDSALYLCASSESSYNSNQPQHFGDGTRLSIL.

The genes are TRBV4-3 and TRBJ1-1. The CDR3 extends over 15 amino acids. CDR1 LGHNA and CDR2 YSLEER come from the germline V gene. The chain's CDR3 is CASSPTPCPNTEAFF.

V is TRBV7-8 and J is TRBJ2-1. Per germline, CDR1 SGHVS and CDR2 FQNEAQ. This CDR3 region has 14 residues. The CDR3: CASSLVFAVDEQFF. Full variable domain (remainder filled in from reference TRBV7-8 and TRBJ2-1): GAGVSQSPRYKVAKRGQDVALRCDPISGHVSLFWYQQALGQGPEFLTYFQNEAQLDKSGLPSDRFFAERPEGSVSTLKIQRTQQEDSAVYLCASSLVFAVDEQFFGPGTRLTVL.

According to its frequency, this clonotype is medium-sized (0.01 to 0.1%). J is TRBJ2-3 and V is TRBV6-5; the D call of TRBD2 rests on TCRdb alone, since no DNA is present to check it. Germline CDR1 and CDR2: MNHEY and SVGAGI. CDR3 size: 16 residues. The CDR3: CASSPGAGGLTDTQYF.

The rearrangement links TRBV7-3 to TRBJ2-3; the TCRdb call, TRBD2, lacks DNA for checking. Germline V lookup: CDR1 SGHTA, CDR2 FQGTGA. The CDR3 is 15 residues long. The CDR3: CASSVLAGGQDTQYF.

The chain joins TRBV29-1 to TRBJ2-1; TCRdb's assignment of TRBD1 cannot be checked, as there is no DNA. The CDR3 covers 14 residues. Germline V gene data show CDR1 as SQVTM and CDR2 as ANQGSEA. The CDR3 loop reads CSVEKGQGYNEQFF.

The chain combines TRBV23-1 with TRBJ2-7; TCRdb's D call of TRBD2 is untestable without DNA. TRBV23-1 is assigned to the ORF class and has an uncertain function. The CDR3 has 17 residues. CDR3 loop: CASSQRPGPPGGYEQYF.

This chain connects TRBV29-1 to TRBJ1-3. In germline, CDR1 is SQVTM, CDR2 ANQGSEA. The CDR3 runs to 12 residues. This CDR3 reads CSVNALGNTIYF. The variable domain in full, completed from reference TRBV29-1 and TRBJ1-3, reads SAVISQKPSRDICQRGTSLTIQCQVDSQVTMMFWYRQQPGQSLTLIATANQGSEATYESGFVIDKFPISRPNLTFSTLTVSNMSPEDSSIYLCSVNALGNTIYFGEGSWLTVV.

J is TRBJ2-7 and V is TRBV5-5; TCRdb proposes TRBD1, but this gene call is untestable without DNA. CDR3 size: 14 residues. The germline CDR1 and CDR2 sequences are SGHKS and YYEKEE (reference sequence). CDR3 protein: CASSAGQTRYEQYF.

The chain carries TRBV6-5 and TRBJ2-5; the D call from TCRdb, TRBD2, cannot be confirmed without DNA. The CDR3 spans 17 residues. Germline lookup yields CDR1 MNHEY and CDR2 SVGAGI. CDR3 in amino acids: CVSSYSQRGAIKETQYF.

The CDR3 reads CASSLGGALPNEQYF. The genes are TRBV6-5 and TRBJ2-7; the TRBD2 assignment by TCRdb is unverifiable without DNA. Germline V gives CDR1 MNHEY, CDR2 SVGAGI. The CDR3 is 15 amino acids.

The chain is built from TRBV19 and TRBJ2-7; absent DNA, TCRdb's TRBD2 call cannot be checked. This CDR3 spans 13 amino acids. Germline-derived CDR1 and CDR2 are LNHDA and SQIVND (reference sequence). Here the CDR3 reads CASSIGGVHEQYF. Drawing the rest from reference TRBV19 and TRBJ2-7, the complete variable domain is DGGITQSPKYLFRKEGQNVTLSCEQNLNHDAMYWYRQDPGQGLRLIYYSQIVNDFQKGDIAEGYSVSREKKESFPLTVTSAQKNPTAFYLCASSIGGVHEQYFGPGTRLTVT.

The chain has TRBV28 and TRBJ2-1. The CDR3 has 13 residues. Germline lookup yields CDR1 MDHEN and CDR2 SYDVKM. The CDR3 is CASSLTNYNEQFF.

The V call is TRBV6-2 or TRBV6-3, the J call TRBJ2-5; with no DNA, the TCRdb D assignment of TRBD2 cannot be verified. Germline assignment: CDR1 MNHEY and CDR2 SVGEGT. The CDR3 is 17 residues long. This chain's CDR3 is CASSKGLAGGPAETQYF.

The V gene is TRBV29-1, the J gene TRBJ2-3; the TCRdb D gene call, TRBD2, has no DNA to confirm it. There are 15 residues in the CDR3. Germline V gene sequence: CDR1 SQVTM, CDR2 ANQGSEA. CDR3 region: CSVEGPGLGSGTQYF.

J is TRBJ2-5 and V is TRBV28; TCRdb designates TRBD2, a call that cannot be tested without DNA. Germline V gene data show CDR1 as MDHEN and CDR2 as SYDVKM. There are 18 residues in the CDR3. This CDR3 is CASSSTHGLAGGQETQYF.

The chain recombines TRBV20-1 with TRBJ2-7; absent DNA, TCRdb's TRBD2 call cannot be checked. CDR3 length equals 12 residues. Germline CDR1 and CDR2: DFQATT and SNEGSKA (reference sequence). The CDR3 spells CSARLADYEQYF.